This is a list of T cell receptor beta chains from one sample in a study of PD-1 blockade in classical Hodgkin lymphoma. Assay used: immunoSEQ multiplex PCR; TCRdb lists only in-frame clones, some missing. This sample has roughly 17,000 clones, with roughly four fifths found just once. Sequencing used peripheral blood mononuclear cells (PBMCs), obtained before the fourth cycle of nivolumab. These receptors were taken from a human donor with classical Hodgkin lymphoma. Each CDR3 is given with its conserved first and last residue. A D gene is named only where the DNA matches it firmly. The listing skips clone size in some rows; elsewhere it reads once, few, many or a size class.

v_call,j_call,d_call,clone_size,cdr3_aa,cdr3_nt
TRBV6-5,TRBJ1-6,-,-,CASRMRGDNSPLHF,TGTGCCAGCAGGATGCGGGGGGATAATTCACCCCTCCACTTT
TRBV30,TRBJ1-4,-,-,CAWSQNGGKLFF,TGTGCCTGGAGCCAGAACGGCGGAAAACTGTTTTTT
TRBV7-8,TRBJ1-1,-,-,CASSSLQGNTEAFF,TGTGCCAGCAGCTCACTACAGGGGAACACTGAAGCTTTCTTT
TRBV30,TRBJ1-5,-,-,CAWSMQGNQPQHF,TGTGCCTGGAGCATGCAGGGTAATCAGCCCCAGCATTTT
TRBV7-8,TRBJ1-5,-,-,CASSLASGMYNQPQHF,TGTGCCAGCAGCTTAGCGTCAGGAATGTACAATCAGCCCCAGCATTTT
TRBV5-1,TRBJ1-2,-,-,CASSAIPGNGGYTF,TGCGCCAGCAGCGCTATTCCAGGGAATGGTGGCTACACCTTC
TRBV9,TRBJ1-1,TRBD1,-,CASSQGGGREAFF,TGTGCCAGCAGCCAGGGGGGCGGGCGTGAAGCTTTCTTT
TRBV5-1,TRBJ2-5,TRBD2,-,CASSSAGVQETQYF,TGCGCCAGCAGCTCGGCGGGGGTCCAAGAGACCCAGTACTTC
TRBV7-9,TRBJ2-3,TRBD1,once,CASRLDRGGDTQYF,TGTGCCAGCAGACTAGACAGGGGCGGAGATACGCAGTATTTT
TRBV5-1,TRBJ2-1,TRBD2,-,CASSSQTSGVGNEQFF,TGCGCCAGCAGCTCTCAGACTAGCGGGGTGGGGAATGAGCAGTTCTTC
TRBV4-3,TRBJ2-7,TRBD1,-,CASSQDRTGVDEQYF,TGCGCCAGCAGCCAAGATCGGACAGGAGTCGACGAGCAGTACTTC
TRBV5-1,TRBJ2-5,-,-,CASNSHLQTQETQYF,TGCGCCAGCAACTCCCACCTCCAGACCCAAGAGACCCAGTACTTC
TRBV4-3,TRBJ1-2,-,-,CASSQDYTPFYGYTF,TGCGCCAGCAGCCAAGATTACACCCCCTTCTATGGCTACACCTTC
TRBV4-2,TRBJ2-3,-,medium-sized,CASSQGLDPTPPDTQYF,TGTGCCAGCAGCCAGGGCTTAGACCCAACGCCCCCAGATACGCAGTATTTT
TRBV6-5,TRBJ2-5,-,-,CASSRDFRETQYF,TGTGCCAGCAGCCGGGACTTTAGAGAGACCCAGTACTTC
TRBV6-6,TRBJ2-4,TRBD1,-,CASTETGVDNIQYF,TGTGCCAGCACCGAGACAGGGGTAGATAACATTCAGTACTTC
TRBV7-8,TRBJ1-6,-,-,CASSFLKRGDSPLHF,TGCGCCAGCAGCTTTTTGAAAAGGGGTGATTCACCCCTCCACTTT
TRBV5-1,TRBJ2-2,TRBD1,few,CASSPQGAPTGELFF,TGCGCCAGCAGCCCTCAGGGGGCCCCCACCGGGGAGCTGTTTTTT
TRBV5-1,TRBJ2-5,-,-,CASSLTSVQETQYF,TGCGCCAGCAGCTTGACTTCGGTTCAAGAGACCCAGTACTTC
TRBV25-1,TRBJ2-2,-,-,CASNRAGSGELFF,TGTGCCAGCAACCGGGCGGGATCCGGGGAGCTGTTTTTT
TRBV5-1,TRBJ2-7,-,-,CASSLDFGSSYEQYF,TGCGCCAGCAGCTTGGATTTCGGCTCCTCCTACGAGCAGTACTTC
TRBV7-8,TRBJ2-7,-,-,CASSLGSYEQYF,TGTGCCAGCAGCTTAGGTTCCTACGAGCAGTACTTC
TRBV6-6,TRBJ2-7,-,-,CASSPPPGGGEQYF,TGTGCCAGCAGTCCTCCCCCGGGGGGCGGCGAGCAGTACTTC
TRBV5-1,TRBJ1-2,TRBD1,-,CASTEPETGNYGYTF,TGCGCCAGCACGGAACCTGAGACAGGGAACTATGGCTACACCTTC
TRBV6-6,TRBJ1-5,-,-,CASRPGGRVGNQPQHF,TGTGCCAGCAGACCTGGGGGCAGGGTGGGCAATCAGCCCCAGCATTTT
TRBV7-8,TRBJ1-2,-,-,CASSLGTSSYGYTF,TGTGCCAGCAGCTTAGGAACATCGAGCTATGGCTACACCTTC
TRBV5-1,TRBJ1-1,TRBD1,-,CASSPTGHAEAFF,TGCGCCAGCAGCCCGACAGGGCACGCTGAAGCTTTCTTT
TRBV7-9,TRBJ1-1,-,-,CASSSGGTLNTEAFF,TGTGCCAGCAGCTCGGGGGGCACTCTGAACACTGAAGCTTTCTTT
TRBV30,TRBJ1-3,-,-,CAWSRVGVVGNTIYF,TGTGCCTGGAGCCGGGTCGGGGTCGTGGGAAACACCATATATTTT
TRBV5-1,TRBJ1-5,TRBD1,-,CASSYGTGPLAQHF,TGCGCCAGCAGCTACGGGACAGGGCCTCTGGCCCAGCATTTT
TRBV6-6,TRBJ2-3,TRBD1,-,CASSLQGAGSDTQYF,TGTGCCAGCAGTCTACAGGGGGCAGGGTCAGATACGCAGTATTTT
TRBV6-6,TRBJ1-2,-,-,CASSYERGGYTF,TGTGCCAGCAGTTACGAAAGGGGTGGCTACACCTTC
TRBV30,TRBJ1-1,TRBD1,-,CAWSSRDRGNTEAFF,TGTGCCTGGAGTTCCCGGGACAGGGGGAACACTGAAGCTTTCTTT
TRBV5-1,TRBJ1-5,-,-,CASSLGPQGSSNQPQHF,TGCGCCAGCAGCTTGGGACCCCAGGGGTCAAGCAATCAGCCCCAGCATTTT
TRBV7-8,TRBJ2-5,-,-,CASSFGQTVGETQYF,TGTGCCAGCAGCTTCGGACAGACTGTTGGGGAGACCCAGTACTTC
TRBV5-1,TRBJ2-3,TRBD2,-,CASSLRTSGVTDTQYF,TGCGCCAGCAGCTTAAGGACTAGCGGGGTCACAGATACGCAGTATTTT
TRBV2,TRBJ1-2,-,-,CASTAEDYGYTF,TGTGCCAGCACAGCAGAAGACTATGGCTACACCTTC
TRBV6-5,TRBJ1-5,-,-,CASSPLEGRQPQHF,TGTGCCAGCAGCCCCTTAGAAGGGCGTCAGCCCCAGCATTTT
TRBV5-1,TRBJ2-5,-,-,CASGIGGPGRETQYF,TGCGCCAGCGGGATCGGGGGGCCAGGTCGAGAGACCCAGTACTTC
TRBV5-4,TRBJ2-5,-,-,CASSSPAAGSEKTQYF,TGTGCCAGCAGCTCCCCCGCGGCGGGGTCGGAGAAGACCCAGTACTTC
TRBV5-1,TRBJ2-3,-,few,CASSLQDSRTDTQYF,TGCGCCAGCAGCTTACAGGACAGTCGCACAGATACGCAGTATTTT
TRBV5-1,TRBJ2-1,TRBD1,-,CASSLDRGLNNEQFF,TGCGCCAGCAGCTTGGACAGGGGGCTGAACAATGAGCAGTTCTTC
TRBV27,TRBJ1-2,-,-,CASSPSLGATRYGYTF,TGTGCCAGCAGTCCAAGCCTCGGGGCTACCAGATATGGCTACACCTTC
TRBV7-2,TRBJ1-1,-,-,CASSFLRQANTEAFF,TGTGCCAGCAGCTTTCTACGACAAGCAAACACTGAAGCTTTCTTT
TRBV5-6,TRBJ2-6,-,-,CASSSPGGGSGANVLTF,TGTGCCAGCAGCTCCCCAGGGGGGGGCTCTGGGGCCAACGTCCTGACTTTC
TRBV27,TRBJ1-3,TRBD1,-,CASRGGTGGISSGNTIYF,TGTGCCAGCAGGGGGGGGACAGGGGGCATAAGCTCTGGAAACACCATATATTTT
TRBV2,TRBJ2-2,-,few,CASNKGQGGELFF,TGTGCCAGCAACAAGGGACAAGGCGGGGAGCTGTTTTTT
TRBV5-1,TRBJ2-3,TRBD1,once,CASSFDRAADTQYF,TGCGCCAGCAGCTTCGACAGGGCCGCAGATACGCAGTATTTT